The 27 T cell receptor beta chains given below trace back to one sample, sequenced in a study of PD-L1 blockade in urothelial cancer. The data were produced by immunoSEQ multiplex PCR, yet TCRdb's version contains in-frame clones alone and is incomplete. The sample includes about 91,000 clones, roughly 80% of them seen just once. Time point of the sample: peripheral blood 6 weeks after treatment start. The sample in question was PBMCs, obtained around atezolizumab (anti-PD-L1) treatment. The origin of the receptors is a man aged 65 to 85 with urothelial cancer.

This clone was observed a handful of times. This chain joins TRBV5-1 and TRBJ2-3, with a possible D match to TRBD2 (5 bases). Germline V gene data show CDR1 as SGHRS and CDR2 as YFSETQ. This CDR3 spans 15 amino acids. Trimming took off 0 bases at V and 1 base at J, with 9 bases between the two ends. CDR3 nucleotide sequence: TGCGCCAGCAGCTTGGTTAGCGCTGGCACAGATACGCAGTATTTT. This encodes CASSLVSAGTDTQYF.

The CDR3 sequence is CASGQLNNEQFF. In DNA form, the CDR3 reads TGTGCCAGCGGACAGCTTAACAATGAGCAGTTCTTC. The chain combines TRBV9 with TRBJ2-1; tentative D call: TRBD1 (6 bases). Trimming shortened V by 7 bases and J by 5 bases, and 10 bases separated the two germline ends. The CDR3 contains 12 residues. CDR1 SGDLS and CDR2 YYNGEE come from the germline V gene.

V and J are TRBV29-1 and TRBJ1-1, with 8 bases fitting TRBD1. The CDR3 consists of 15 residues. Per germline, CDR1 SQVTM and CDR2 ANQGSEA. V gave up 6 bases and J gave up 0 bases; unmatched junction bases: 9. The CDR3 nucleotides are TGCAGCGTCCCTGGACAGGGTGTCCTGAACACTGAAGCTTTCTTT. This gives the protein CSVPGQGVLNTEAFF.

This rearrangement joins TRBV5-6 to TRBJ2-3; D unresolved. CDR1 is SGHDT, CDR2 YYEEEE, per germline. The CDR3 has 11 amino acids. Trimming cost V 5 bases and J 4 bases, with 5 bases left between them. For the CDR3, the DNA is TGTGCCAGCAGTTCATCAGATACGCAGTATTTT. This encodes CASSSSDTQYF.

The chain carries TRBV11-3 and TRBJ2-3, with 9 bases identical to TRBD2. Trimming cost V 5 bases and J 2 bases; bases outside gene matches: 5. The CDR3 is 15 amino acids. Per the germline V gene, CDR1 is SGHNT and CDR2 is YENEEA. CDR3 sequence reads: CASSQRLADTDTQYF. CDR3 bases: TGTGCCAGCAGCCAGCGACTAGCGGACACAGATACGCAGTATTTT.

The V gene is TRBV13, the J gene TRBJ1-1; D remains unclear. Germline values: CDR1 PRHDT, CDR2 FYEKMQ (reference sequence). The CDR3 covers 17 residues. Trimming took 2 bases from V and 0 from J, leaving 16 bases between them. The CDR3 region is CASSLRVRSKMNTEAFF. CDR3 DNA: TGTGCCAGCAGCTTAAGAGTTCGTTCCAAAATGAACACTGAAGCTTTCTTT.

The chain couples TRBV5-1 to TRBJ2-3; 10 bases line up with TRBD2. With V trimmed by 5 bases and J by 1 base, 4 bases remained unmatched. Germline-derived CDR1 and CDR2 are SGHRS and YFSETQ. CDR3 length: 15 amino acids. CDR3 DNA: TGCGCCAGCAGGACTCTAGCGGGGGGCACAGATACGCAGTATTTT. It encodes CASRTLAGGTDTQYF.

CDR3 sequence: CASSLGALQETQYF. In DNA form, the CDR3 reads TGCGCCAGCAGCTTGGGGGCCCTTCAAGAGACCCAGTACTTC. V usage is TRBV5-1 and J usage is TRBJ2-5; D uncertain. The CDR3 runs to 14 residues. Germline-derived CDR1 and CDR2 are SGHRS and YFSETQ. The V end lost 0 bases, the J end lost 2 bases, and 8 bases lay between the germline ends.

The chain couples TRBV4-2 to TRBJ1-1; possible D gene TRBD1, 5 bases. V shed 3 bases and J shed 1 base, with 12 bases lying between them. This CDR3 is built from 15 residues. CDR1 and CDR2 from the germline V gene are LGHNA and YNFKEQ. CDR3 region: CASSQDIGENTEAFF. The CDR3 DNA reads TGTGCCAGCAGCCAGGACATTGGCGAGAACACTGAAGCTTTCTTT.

The CDR3 protein is CTSSQRLLADPYNEQFF. The DNA of the CDR3 is TGCACCAGCAGCCAACGCCTACTAGCGGACCCCTACAATGAGCAGTTCTTC. The chain carries TRBV1 and TRBJ2-1; the table names TRBD2, a call not compared with the DNA. TRBV1 constitutes a pseudogene. CDR3 size: 17 residues.

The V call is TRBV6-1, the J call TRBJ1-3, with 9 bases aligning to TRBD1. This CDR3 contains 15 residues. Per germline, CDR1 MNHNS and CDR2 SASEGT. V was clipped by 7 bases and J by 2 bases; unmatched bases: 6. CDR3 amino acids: CASTQTGGPGNTIYF. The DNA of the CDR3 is TGTGCCAGCACCCAGACAGGGGGTCCTGGAAACACCATATATTTT.

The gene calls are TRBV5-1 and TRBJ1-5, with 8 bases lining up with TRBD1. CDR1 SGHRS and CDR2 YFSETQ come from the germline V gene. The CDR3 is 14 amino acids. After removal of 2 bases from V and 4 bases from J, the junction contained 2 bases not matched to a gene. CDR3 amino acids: CASSFGTGNQPQHF. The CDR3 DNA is TGCGCCAGCAGCTTCGGGACAGGTAATCAGCCCCAGCATTTT.

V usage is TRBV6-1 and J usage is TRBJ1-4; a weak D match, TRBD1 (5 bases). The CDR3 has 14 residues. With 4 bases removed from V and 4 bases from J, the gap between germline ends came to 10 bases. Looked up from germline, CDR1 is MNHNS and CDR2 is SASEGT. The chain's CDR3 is CASSGGGINEKLFF. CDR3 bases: TGTGCCAGCAGTGGGGGGGGAATTAATGAAAAACTGTTTTTT.

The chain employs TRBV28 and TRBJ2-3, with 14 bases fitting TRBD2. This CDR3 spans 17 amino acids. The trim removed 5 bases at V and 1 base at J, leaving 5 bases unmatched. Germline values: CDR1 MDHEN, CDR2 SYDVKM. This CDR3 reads CASSGTSGRGGTDTQYF. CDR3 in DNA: TGTGCCAGCAGTGGGACTAGCGGGAGAGGCGGCACAGATACGCAGTATTTT.

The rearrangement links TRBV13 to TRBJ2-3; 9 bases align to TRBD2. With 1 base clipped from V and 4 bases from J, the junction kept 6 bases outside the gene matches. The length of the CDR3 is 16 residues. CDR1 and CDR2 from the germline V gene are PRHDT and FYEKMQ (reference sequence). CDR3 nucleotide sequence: TGTGCCAGCAGCTTAGTGGCGCGGGGGGGCCCAGATACGCAGTATTTT. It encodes CASSLVARGGPDTQYF.

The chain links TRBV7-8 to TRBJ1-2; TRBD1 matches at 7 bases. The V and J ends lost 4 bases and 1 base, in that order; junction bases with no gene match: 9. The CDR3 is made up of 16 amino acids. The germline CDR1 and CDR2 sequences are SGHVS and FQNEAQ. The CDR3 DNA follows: TGTGCCAGCAGCTCCGACAGGGTGGGGGTTAACTATGGCTACACCTTC. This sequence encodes CASSSDRVGVNYGYTF.

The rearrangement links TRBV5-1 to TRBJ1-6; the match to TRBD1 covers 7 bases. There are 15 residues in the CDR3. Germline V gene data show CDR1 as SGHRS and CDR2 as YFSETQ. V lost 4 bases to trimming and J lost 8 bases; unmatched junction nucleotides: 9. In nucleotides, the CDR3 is TGCGCCAGCAGCGCAAGGACAGGTCGGGATTCACCCCTCCACTTT. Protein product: CASSARTGRDSPLHF.

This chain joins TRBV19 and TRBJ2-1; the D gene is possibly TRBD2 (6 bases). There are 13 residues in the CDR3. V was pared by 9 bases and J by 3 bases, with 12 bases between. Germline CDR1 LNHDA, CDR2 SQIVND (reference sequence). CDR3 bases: TGTGCCAGCGGGACTTTGTACTACAATGAGCAGTTCTTC. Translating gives CASGTLYYNEQFF.

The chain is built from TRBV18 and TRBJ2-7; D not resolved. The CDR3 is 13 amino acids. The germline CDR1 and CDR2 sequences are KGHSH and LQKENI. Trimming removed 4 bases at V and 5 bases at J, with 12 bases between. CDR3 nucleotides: TGTGCCAGCTCACTGGGCCAGCAGGACGAGCAGTACTTC. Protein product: CASSLGQQDEQYF.

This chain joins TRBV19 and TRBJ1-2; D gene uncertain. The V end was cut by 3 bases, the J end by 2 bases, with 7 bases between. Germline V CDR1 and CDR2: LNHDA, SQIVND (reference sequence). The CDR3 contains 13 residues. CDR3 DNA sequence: TGTGCCAGTAGTATTTCACAGAACTATGGCTACACCTTC. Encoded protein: CASSISQNYGYTF.

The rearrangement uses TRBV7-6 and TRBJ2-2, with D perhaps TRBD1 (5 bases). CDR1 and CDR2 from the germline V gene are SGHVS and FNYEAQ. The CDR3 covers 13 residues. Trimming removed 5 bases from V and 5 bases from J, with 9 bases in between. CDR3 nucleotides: TGTGCCAGCAGCCCGCAGGGAACCGGGGAGCTGTTTTTT. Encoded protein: CASSPQGTGELFF.

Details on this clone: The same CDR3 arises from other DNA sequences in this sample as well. The CDR3 sequence: CASSIRGRAGGYTF. CDR3 bases: TGTGCCAGCAGTATCCGGGGGAGGGCCGGTGGCTACACCTTC. V gene TRBV6-1 combines with J gene TRBJ1-2; D possibly corresponds to TRBD1 (5 bases). The CDR3 runs to 14 residues. The germline CDR1 and CDR2 sequences are MNHNS and SASEGT. Trimming cost V 5 bases and J 7 bases, with 17 bases left between them.

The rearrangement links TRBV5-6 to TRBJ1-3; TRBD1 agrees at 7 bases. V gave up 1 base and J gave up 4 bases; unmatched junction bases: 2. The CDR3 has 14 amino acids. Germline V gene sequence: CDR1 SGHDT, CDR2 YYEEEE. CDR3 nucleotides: TGTGCCAGCAGCTTGCCAGGGGGGGGAAACACCATATATTTT. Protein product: CASSLPGGGNTIYF.

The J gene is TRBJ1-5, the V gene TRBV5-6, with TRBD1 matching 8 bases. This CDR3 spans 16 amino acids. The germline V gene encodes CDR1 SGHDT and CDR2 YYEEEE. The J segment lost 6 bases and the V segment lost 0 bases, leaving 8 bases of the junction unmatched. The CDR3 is CASSLGTGYRGQPQHF. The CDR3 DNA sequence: TGTGCCAGCAGCTTGGGGACAGGGTACCGTGGTCAGCCCCAGCATTTT. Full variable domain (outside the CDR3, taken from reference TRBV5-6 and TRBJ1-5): DAGVTQSPTHLIKTRGQQVTLRCSPKSGHDTVSWYQQALGQGPQFIFQYYEEEERQRGNFPDRFSGHQFPNYSSELNVNALLLGDSALYLCASSLGTGYRGQPQHFGDGTRLSIL.

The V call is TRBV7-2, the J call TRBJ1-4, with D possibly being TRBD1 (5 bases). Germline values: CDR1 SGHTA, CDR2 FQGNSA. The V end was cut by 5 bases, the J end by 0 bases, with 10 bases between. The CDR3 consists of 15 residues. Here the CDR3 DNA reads TGTGCCAGCAGCAACCCAGGGACAACTAATGAAAAACTGTTTTTT. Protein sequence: CASSNPGTTNEKLFF. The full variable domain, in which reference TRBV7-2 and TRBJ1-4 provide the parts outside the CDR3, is GAGVSQSPSNKVTEKGKDVELRCDPISGHTALYWYRQSLGQGLEFLIYFQGNSAPDKSGLPSDRFSAERTGGSVSTLTIQRTQQEDSAVYLCASSNPGTTNEKLFFGSGTQLSVL.

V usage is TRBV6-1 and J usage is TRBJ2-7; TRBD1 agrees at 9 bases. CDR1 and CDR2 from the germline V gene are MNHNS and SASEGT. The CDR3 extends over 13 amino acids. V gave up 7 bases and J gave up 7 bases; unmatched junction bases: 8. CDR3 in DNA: TGTGCCAGCACCACGGACAGGGGTGGGGAGCAGTACTTC. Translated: CASTTDRGGEQYF.

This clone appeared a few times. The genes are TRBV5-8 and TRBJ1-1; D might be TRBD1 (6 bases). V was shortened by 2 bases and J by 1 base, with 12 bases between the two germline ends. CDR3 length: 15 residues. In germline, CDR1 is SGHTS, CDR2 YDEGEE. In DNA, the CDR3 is TGTGCCAGCAGCTTCGGGCGAGGGGGGAACACTGAAGCTTTCTTT. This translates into CASSFGRGGNTEAFF. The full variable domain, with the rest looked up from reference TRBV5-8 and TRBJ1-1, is EAGVTQSPTHLIKTRGQQATLRCSPISGHTSVYWYQQALGLGLQFLLWYDEGEERNRGNFPPRFSGRQFPNYSSELNVNALELEDSALYLCASSFGRGGNTEAFFGQGTRLTVV.